The rows below give T cell receptor beta chains drawn from one sample of a study of CD8+ T cells in alopecia areata. Method: immunoSEQ multiplex PCR; TCRdb's copy keeps in-frame clones and lacks some. In the table there are a few hundred thousand clones, 67% of which are singletons. The material sequenced was CD4+ T cells sorted from blood, taken at week 0. The receptors here all came from a human donor with alopecia areata. Each CDR3 is given with its conserved first and last residue. A D gene is named only where the DNA matches it firmly. Size tells how often a clone was seen (once, few, many) or the class of an expanded clone, and some rows leave it out.

d_call | j_call | v_call | clone_size | cdr3_nt | cdr3_aa
. | TRBJ1-1 | TRBV19 | few | TGTGCCAGTAGTCCGACGTCCTCTGAAGCTTTCTTT | CASSPTSSEAFF
. | TRBJ2-5 | TRBV2 | . | TGTGCCAGCAGTGAAGACGTCCGAGAGACCCAGTACTTC | CASSEDVRETQYF
TRBD1 | TRBJ2-6 | TRBV5-1 | . | TGCGCCAGCAGCGGACAGGGACGCTCTGGGGCCAACGTCCTGACTTTC | CASSGQGRSGANVLTF
TRBD2 | TRBJ2-3 | TRBV4-3 | . | TGCGCCAGCAGCCAAGGGGGAGGGTCGAGCACAGATACGCAGTATTTT | CASSQGGGSSTDTQYF
. | TRBJ2-7 | TRBV6-5 | . | TGTGCCAGCAGCCTGGGGGGGCTGGGGGAGCAGTACTTC | CASSLGGLGEQYF
. | TRBJ2-3 | TRBV7-8 | few | TGTGCCAGCAGCCTCGGGCTCCGCACAGATACGCAGTATTTT | CASSLGLRTDTQYF
. | TRBJ1-5 | TRBV12-5 | . | TGTGCTAGTGGTTTAGGTCAGCCCCAGCATTTT | CASGLGQPQHF
. | TRBJ2-3 | TRBV30 | . | TGTGCCTGGAGCAGGGGAGGGGATACGCAGTATTTT | CAWSRGGDTQYF
. | TRBJ2-5 | TRBV29-1 | . | TGCAGCGTGTCCAACAGCCAAGAGACCCAGTACTTC | CSVSNSQETQYF
. | TRBJ1-1 | TRBV5-6 | . | TGTGCCAGCAGCTTGGCTGGGCGGACTGAAGCTTTCTTT | CASSLAGRTEAFF
TRBD1 | TRBJ2-5 | TRBV7-9 | . | TGTGCCAGCAGCTCGGTAGACAGGGCGAGGGATGGGACCCAGTACTTC | CASSSVDRARDGTQYF
. | TRBJ1-5 | TRBV7-2 | . | TGTGCCAGCAGCTTAGTTGGTTCTGATCAGCCCCAGCATTTT | CASSLVGSDQPQHF
. | TRBJ1-2 | TRBV2 | . | TGTGCCAGTCGGGCGGATGGCTACACCTTC | CASRADGYTF
TRBD1 | TRBJ2-5 | TRBV4-1 | . | TGCGCCAGCAGCCAAGACCGGGACAGGCGAGAGACCCAGTACTTC | CASSQDRDRRETQYF
. | TRBJ2-5 | TRBV29-1 | few | TGCAGCGTTGCCCAGGGTATGAAGACCCAGTACTTC | CSVAQGMKTQYF
. | TRBJ1-6 | TRBV19 | . | TGTGCCAGTAGTCCCCCGAATTCACCCCTCCACTTT | CASSPPNSPLHF
. | TRBJ2-5 | TRBV5-4 | . | TGTGCCAGCAGCTTGGACGCCTACCAAGAGACCCAGTACTTC | CASSLDAYQETQYF
. | TRBJ1-5 | TRBV4-1 | . | TGCGCCAGCAGCCCAATGCAGTCCAATCAGCCCCAGCATTTT | CASSPMQSNQPQHF
TRBD2 | TRBJ2-3 | TRBV11-2 | few | TGTGCCAGCAGCTTAGTCGTTAGCGGGGGGGCCGCTACGCAGTATTTT | CASSLVVSGGAATQYF
. | TRBJ1-2 | TRBV6-5 | . | TGTGCCAGCAGTGATCGGACAGACGTCTATGGCTACACCTTC | CASSDRTDVYGYTF
. | TRBJ1-6 | TRBV30 | . | TGTGCCTGGAGTGTGGAGGGATGGTCACCCCTCCACTTT | CAWSVEGWSPLHF
. | TRBJ1-5 | TRBV5-1 | few | TGCGCCAGCAGTTGGACCGGGCTGGCAGATCAGCCCCAGCATTTT | CASSWTGLADQPQHF
. | TRBJ2-7 | TRBV5-1 | few | TGCGCCAGCAGCATACGTCAGGGTGCCCACGAGCAGTACTTC | CASSIRQGAHEQYF
. | TRBJ1-1 | TRBV27 | . | TGTGCCAGCAGTTTATGGGACAACACTGAAGCTTTCTTT | CASSLWDNTEAFF
. | TRBJ2-2 | TRBV7-9 | few | TGTGCCAGCAGCTATGTCGGGGAGCTGTTTTTT | CASSYVGELFF
. | TRBJ2-1 | TRBV11-1 | . | TGTGCCAGCAGCCACAGTCCCCGGGAGCAGTTCTTC | CASSHSPREQFF